The clone carrying this TCR beta chain was observed at least ten times. Its antigen is not known. These data originate in a study of spatial heterogeneity in lung cancer. Study outcomes and limitations: Estimates put coverage of tumor T cells roughly 7% for alpha and 13% for beta chains. Counts of expanded alpha and beta TCRs within tumors tracked the tumor nonsynonymous mutation count.

Time point indicated: sample taken at primary tumor resection. All TCR cDNA molecules were individually tagged with a unique molecular identifier. One entry per CDR3 protein results from TCRdb running MiXCR on the 5' RACE reads. The repertoire holds some 5,500 distinct CDR3 sequences, with 12% to 15% as singletons. The source was lung tumor tissue, collected at surgery. This clonotype originated in a male donor with early-stage non-small cell lung cancer.

CDR3 sequence (DNA): TGTGCCAGCAGCTTAGGATGGACAGGGGGTTACGAGCAGTACTTC. This gives the protein CASSLGWTGGYEQYF. This sequence joins TRBV11-2 and TRBJ2-7, with TRBD1 identical over 10 bases. The CDR3 is 15 amino acids. J was trimmed by 4 bases and V by 1 base; bases with no gene match: 4. Per the germline V gene, CDR1 is SGHAT and CDR2 is FQNNGV.